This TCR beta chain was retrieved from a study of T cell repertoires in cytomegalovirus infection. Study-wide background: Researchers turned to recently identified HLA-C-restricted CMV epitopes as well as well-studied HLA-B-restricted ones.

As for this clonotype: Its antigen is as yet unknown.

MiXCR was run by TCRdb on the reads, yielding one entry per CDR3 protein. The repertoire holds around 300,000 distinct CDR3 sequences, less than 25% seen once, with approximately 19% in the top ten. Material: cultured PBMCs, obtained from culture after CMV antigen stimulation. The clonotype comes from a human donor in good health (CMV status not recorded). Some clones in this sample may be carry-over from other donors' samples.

For the CDR3, the DNA is TGTGCCAGCAGCTTGAAGGGACTAGATCTATACAATGAGCAGTTCTTC. Residues: CASSLKGLDLYNEQFF. The V gene is TRBV5-5, the J gene TRBJ2-1, with 8 nucleotides matching TRBD2. Per the germline V gene, CDR1 is SGHKS and CDR2 is YYEKEE (reference sequence). This CDR3 is built from 16 residues. V lost 1 base to trimming and J lost 4 bases; unmatched junction nucleotides: 7.